Shown below are 20 T cell receptor beta chains from a single sample sequenced in a study of T cell responses to AZD1222 COVID-19 vaccine. Some clones are missing from TCRdb's copy, which holds only in-frame ones; the method was immunoSEQ multiplex PCR. Among some 130,000 clones listed, roughly nine tenths were seen once. The sequencing here drew on peripheral blood, taken 28 days after the second AZD1222 dose. The receptors were sampled from an adult who received the AZD1222 COVID-19 vaccine.

The rearrangement links TRBV24-1 to TRBJ2-5, with a possible D match to TRBD1 (6 bases). The CDR3 extends over 13 amino acids. V was clipped by 9 bases and J by 4 bases, with 14 bases between them. Germline-derived CDR1 and CDR2 are KGHDR and SFDVKD. CDR3 amino acids: CATAPGDGETQYF. The CDR3 DNA sequence: TGTGCCACCGCCCCAGGGGACGGAGAGACCCAGTACTTC.

The gene calls are TRBV9 and TRBJ1-6, with unresolved D. Between the trimmed V and J ends, which lost 2 bases and 6 bases, there was a span of 15 bases. The germline CDR1 and CDR2 sequences are SGDLS and YYNGEE. This CDR3 spans 16 amino acids. The chain's CDR3 is CASSVSVGPGNSPLHF. The CDR3 coding sequence is TGTGCCAGCAGCGTTTCAGTGGGTCCTGGTAATTCACCCCTCCACTTT.

This chain links TRBV29-1 with TRBJ1-2, with D possibly being TRBD1 (5 bases). In germline, CDR1 is SQVTM, CDR2 ANQGSEA. With 0 bases removed from V and 8 bases from J, the gap between germline ends came to 10 bases. The CDR3 contains 12 residues. DNA of the CDR3: TGCAGCGTTGAAGACGGCGGGGGAGGCTACACCTTC. Translation gives CSVEDGGGGYTF.

The chain recombines TRBV29-1 with TRBJ2-3, with D perhaps TRBD2 (6 bases). Germline V gene lookup returns CDR1 SQVTM and CDR2 ANQGSEA. Between the trimmed V and J ends, which lost 6 bases and 0 bases, there was a span of 13 bases. This CDR3 spans 14 amino acids. The CDR3 DNA reads as TGCAGCGTCAACGGCGGGACTAGCACAGATACGCAGTATTTT. Protein sequence: CSVNGGTSTDTQYF.

The chain has TRBV10-1 and TRBJ1-2; D is undetermined. CDR1 and CDR2 (germline): WNHNN, SYGVQD (reference sequence). The CDR3 contains 13 residues. V was trimmed by 0 bases and J by 8 bases, leaving 10 bases between them. The CDR3 loop is CASSESGKRGYTF. The CDR3 region has the DNA TGCGCCAGCAGTGAGTCAGGGAAGCGCGGCTACACCTTC.

The V and J genes are TRBV3-1 (or the pseudogene TRBV3-2) and TRBJ1-5, with D hard to call. This CDR3 is built from 13 residues. Looked up from germline, CDR1 is LGHDT and CDR2 is YNNKEL (reference sequence). V was pared by 0 bases and J by 5 bases, with 5 bases between. CDR3 amino acids: CASSQDRDQPQHF. The CDR3, as DNA: TGTGCCAGCAGCCAAGATAGGGATCAGCCCCAGCATTTT.

This chain links TRBV2 with TRBJ1-1, with D maybe TRBD1 (5 bases). Germline V gives CDR1 SNHLY, CDR2 FYNNEI. V shed 4 bases and J shed 8 bases, with 14 bases lying between them. This CDR3 is 13 amino acids long. CDR3 protein: CASSGQGLAEAFF. CDR3 in DNA: TGTGCCAGCAGTGGCCAGGGATTAGCGGAAGCTTTCTTT.

The rearrangement joins TRBV29-1 to TRBJ1-4; possible D gene TRBD1, 5 bases. Germline V gives CDR1 SQVTM, CDR2 ANQGSEA. V lost 3 bases, J lost 8 bases, and 16 bases lay in between. The CDR3 runs to 14 residues. In DNA, the CDR3 is TGCAGCGTTGACTCCCCGGACACGGTCGAAAAACTGTTTTTT. Protein sequence: CSVDSPDTVEKLFF.

This clone was seen once. The gene calls are TRBV18 and TRBJ1-1; possibly TRBD1 for D (6 bases). Germline loops: CDR1 KGHSH, CDR2 LQKENI. Deletions cut 2 bases from V and 2 bases from J, with 21 bases between. CDR3 length equals 18 residues. The CDR3 DNA follows: TGTGCCAGCTCACCATCTCGGACAGCTAATTTCATAAACACTGAAGCTTTCTTT. Its protein is CASSPSRTANFINTEAFF.

The chain couples TRBV6-2 or TRBV6-3 to TRBJ1-5; D gene unclear. The V and J ends lost 0 bases and 4 bases respectively, with 7 bases between them. CDR1 MNHEY and CDR2 SVGEGT come from the germline V gene. This CDR3 has 14 residues. CDR3 sequence: CASSYSGFNQPQHF. CDR3 DNA sequence: TGTGCCAGCAGTTACTCGGGCTTTAATCAGCCCCAGCATTTT.

This chain's CDR3 is CASSRYSSYEQYF. The CDR3 DNA is TGTGCCAGCTCCAGGTACAGCTCCTACGAGCAGTACTTC. V is TRBV18 and J is TRBJ2-7; D is unresolved. The germline V and J ends were trimmed by 6 bases and 0 bases, with 9 bases remaining between them. Germline loops: CDR1 KGHSH, CDR2 LQKENI. The CDR3 has 13 residues.

V gene TRBV27 combines with J gene TRBJ2-4, with D possibly being TRBD1 (7 bases). The V gene's germline CDR1 is MNHEY and CDR2 SMNVEV (reference sequence). Trimming took off 5 bases at V and 6 bases at J, with 11 bases between the two ends. The CDR3 runs 13 residues. The CDR3 spells CASSAGQLNIQYF. As DNA, the CDR3 is TGTGCCAGCAGTGCGGGACAGCTAAACATTCAGTACTTC.

The genes are TRBV14 and TRBJ1-4; D uncertain. CDR1 is SGHDN and CDR2 is FVKESK in the germline V gene. V lost 4 bases to trimming and J lost 1 base, with 19 bases between them. The CDR3 consists of 18 residues. CDR3 coding DNA: TGTGCCAGCAGCCCCCGTGGTTGGGTCGGAGAAACTAATGAAAAACTGTTTTTT. Protein: CASSPRGWVGETNEKLFF.

The chain has TRBV7-9 and TRBJ1-2; 7 bases are a match to TRBD1. Germline CDR1 SEHNR, CDR2 FQNEAQ (reference sequence). The ends lost 2 bases at V and 6 bases at J; junction bases unmatched: 6. This CDR3 contains 14 residues. CDR3 DNA sequence: TGTGCCAGCAGCTTAAAGGGGACAGCCCATGGCTACACCTTC. It translates to CASSLKGTAHGYTF.

The gene calls are TRBV10-3 and TRBJ2-3; TRBD2 agrees at 8 bases. Germline V CDR1 and CDR2: ENHRY, SYGVKD. V gave up 6 bases and J gave up 3 bases; unmatched junction bases: 8. The CDR3 is made up of 15 amino acids. The CDR3 protein is CAIRRTSGKTDTQYF. CDR3 in DNA: TGTGCCATCAGGCGTACTAGCGGAAAAACAGATACGCAGTATTTT.

The gene calls are TRBV5-4 and TRBJ2-1, with D perhaps TRBD2 (6 bases). Germline CDR1 SGHNT, CDR2 YYREEE (reference sequence). The CDR3 runs 14 residues. V was shortened by 0 bases and J by 2 bases, with 6 bases between the two germline ends. The CDR3 loop reads CASSLGGAYNEQFF. The CDR3, as DNA: TGTGCCAGCAGCTTGGGCGGGGCCTACAATGAGCAGTTCTTC. Using reference TRBV5-4 and TRBJ2-1 for the parts outside the CDR3, the full variable domain is ETGVTQSPTHLIKTRGQQVTLRCSSQSGHNTVSWYQQALGQGPQFIFQYYREEENGRGNFPPRFSGLQFPNYSSELNVNALELDDSALYLCASSLGGAYNEQFFGPGTRLTVL.

The V gene is TRBV21-1, the J gene TRBJ2-1; the tabulated D call, TRBD2, remains unverified against the DNA. TRBV21-1 is reported as a pseudogene. The CDR3 extends over 14 amino acids. CDR3 nucleotides: TGTGCCAGACTAGCGGGAGACTCCTACAATGAGCAGTTCTTC. Its translation: CARLAGDSYNEQFF.

The V call is TRBV10-3, the J call TRBJ1-1; TRBD1 is a possible D gene (6 bases). Germline V gives CDR1 ENHRY, CDR2 SYGVKD. CDR3 length: 16 residues. V was pared by 0 bases and J by 4 bases, with 15 bases between. The CDR3 region is CAISESGARPSTEAFF. The CDR3 DNA is TGTGCCATCAGTGAGTCGGGGGCTAGACCGAGCACTGAAGCTTTCTTT.

This chain connects TRBV29-1 to TRBJ2-5; a possible D gene is TRBD1 (6 bases). This CDR3 contains 13 residues. The germline V gene encodes CDR1 SQVTM and CDR2 ANQGSEA. Trimming took off 5 bases at V and 4 bases at J, with 14 bases between the two ends. CDR3 loop: CSVQAVRGETQYF. The CDR3 region has the DNA TGCAGCGTTCAAGCGGTCAGGGGAGAGACCCAGTACTTC.

The CDR3 here is CASSLRLGVTDTQYF. CDR3 bases: TGTGCCAGCTCACTAAGACTGGGGGTCACAGATACGCAGTATTTT. The V gene is TRBV18, the J gene TRBJ2-3; D is perhaps TRBD1 or TRBD2 (5 bases each). The CDR3 contains 15 residues. Trimming pared 4 bases from V and 2 bases from J, leaving 13 bases between. The germline V gene encodes CDR1 KGHSH and CDR2 LQKENI.